The clone carrying this TCR beta chain was counted a few times. Its antigen is as yet unknown. The record originates from a study of blood T cells in healthy people across ages. Broader study findings: Long-lived donors exceeded aged donors in naive CD4+ cells and diversity. Possibly confounding the expanded clonotype changes was the fact that donor CMV status was unknown.

Primers used in a second PCR of roughly 7 to 12 cycles were a sample-barcoded 5' primer and a J-beta primer mix. Tagging of each cDNA molecule was performed by a template-switch adaptor with 12 random nucleotides. TCRdb fed the 5' RACE reads into MiXCR, producing one record per CDR3 protein. The repertoire holds about 680,000 distinct CDR3 sequences, with around 49% as singletons. Germline loops: CDR1 MDHEN, CDR2 SYDVKM. V dropped 4 bases and J dropped 6 bases, with 15 bases sitting between them. The CDR3 totals 15 residues. Extracted total RNA amounted to at least 5.5 micrograms for each sample. The chain recombines TRBV28 with TRBJ1-4; unclear D gene. Sequencing was done on a sample of blood. The clonotype originates from a woman aged 60-75 years in good health. CDR3 protein: CASSSPPGLYEKLFF. In nucleotides, the CDR3 is TGTGCCAGCAGTTCCCCACCCGGGCTCTATGAAAAACTGTTTTTT.